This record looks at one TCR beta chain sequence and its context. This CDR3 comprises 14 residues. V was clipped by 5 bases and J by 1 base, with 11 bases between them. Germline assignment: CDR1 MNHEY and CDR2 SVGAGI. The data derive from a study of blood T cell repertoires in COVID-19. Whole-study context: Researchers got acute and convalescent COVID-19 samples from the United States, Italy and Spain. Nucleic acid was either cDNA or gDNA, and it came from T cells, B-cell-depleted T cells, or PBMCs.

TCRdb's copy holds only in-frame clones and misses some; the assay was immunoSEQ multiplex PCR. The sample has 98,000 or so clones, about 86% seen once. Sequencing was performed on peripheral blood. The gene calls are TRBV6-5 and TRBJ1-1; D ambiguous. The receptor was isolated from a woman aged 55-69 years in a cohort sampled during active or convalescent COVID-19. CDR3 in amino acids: CASSHRNRNTEAFF. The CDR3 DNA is TGTGCCAGCAGTCACCGAAACAGGAACACTGAAGCTTTCTTT.